This T cell receptor (beta chain) was observed in a study of a mutant IDH1 vaccine in newly diagnosed glioma. As for the study in general: Treated patients, averaging about 40 years, were roughly 62% male and about 38% female. Former treatment meant radiotherapy, temozolomide, or both; the majority had gotten both. General study findings and limits: Pseudoprogression apparently tracked independently of changes in top peripheral T cell clonotypes.

Generated by immunoSEQ multiplex PCR, the TCRdb table keeps only in-frame clones and is missing some. The table has approximately 50,000 clones, 87% seen once; the top ten hold roughly 1.4%. Time point in this sample: week 23, last vaccination. What each vaccine dose contained was 300 ug of mutant IDH1 20-mer peptide, accompanied by topical imiquimod. About this clone itself: Its cognate antigen is unknown.

V shed 3 bases and J shed 2 bases, with 5 bases lying between them. The germline gives CDR1 LNHDA, CDR2 SQIVND (reference sequence). The CDR3 is 12 amino acids. This TCR was recovered from a middle-aged man with glioma. The chain uses TRBV19 and TRBJ2-7; D tentatively reads TRBD1 or TRBD2 (5 bases each). Material: PBMCs, obtained from a glioma patient whose treatment included an IDH1 peptide vaccine. The CDR3 DNA follows: TGTGCCAGTAGTATGGGGGCCTACGAGCAGTACTTC. Translating it yields CASSMGAYEQYF.